This T cell receptor beta chain was recovered during a study of radiation and T cells in renal cell carcinoma. Documented time point: baseline pretreatment blood. Treatment here: 15 Gy SBRT to primary tumor, nephrectomy 4 weeks later. Serial blood draws occurred at baseline and 2 and 4 weeks post-SBRT. The V and J ends lost 1 base and 0 bases respectively, with 8 bases between them. Per germline, CDR1 SGHRS and CDR2 YFSETQ. The CDR3 length is 15 residues. Assay used: immunoSEQ multiplex PCR; TCRdb lists only in-frame clones, some missing. The table lists roughly 100,000 clones, 65% to 90% of them singletons.

The receptor comes from a man between 45 and 60 years old with renal cell carcinoma. The starting material was blood, obtained from a patient whose treatment included radiotherapy and nephrectomy. The chain couples TRBV5-1 to TRBJ2-4, with D perhaps TRBD1 (5 bases). The CDR3 is CASSLLGEAKNIQYF. For the CDR3, the DNA is TGCGCCAGCAGCTTGTTAGGGGAAGCCAAAAACATTCAGTACTTC.